Below, 7 T cell receptor beta chains from the same sample are listed, as sequenced in a study of lymphopenia after photon versus proton radiotherapy. The data were produced by immunoSEQ multiplex PCR, yet TCRdb's version contains in-frame clones alone and is incomplete. Among about 45,000 clones listed, less than 90% were seen once. This specimen consisted of peripheral blood, obtained from a patient treated with photon-based radiotherapy. These receptors were taken from a man aged 35 to 55 with gastric cancer.

V is TRBV4-2 and J is TRBJ2-3; TRBD2 aligns across 15 bases. The CDR3 runs 18 residues. Germline CDR1 is LGHNA and CDR2 is YNFKEQ. V was clipped by 4 bases and J by 0 bases; unmatched bases: 5. For the CDR3, the DNA is TGTGCCAGCAGCCCGGGACTAGCGGGGGGCGATAGCACAGATACGCAGTATTTT. It yields the protein CASSPGLAGGDSTDTQYF.

The chain couples TRBV6-1 to TRBJ2-3, with TRBD1 as a possible D gene (6 bases). CDR1 is MNHNS and CDR2 is SASEGT in the germline V gene. V was cut by 1 base and J by 2 bases, with 22 bases left in between. The CDR3 is 19 amino acids. This chain's CDR3 is CASSEVGGGAQGFTDTQYF. The DNA of the CDR3 is TGTGCCAGCAGTGAAGTCGGAGGTGGTGCACAGGGATTCACAGATACGCAGTATTTT.

The CDR3 loop is CASSVGAGAGYGYTF. The CDR3 region has the DNA TGTGCCAGCAGCGTAGGGGCAGGGGCGGGCTATGGCTACACCTTC. The chain uses TRBV9 and TRBJ1-2; tentatively, D is TRBD1 (6 bases). V dropped 0 bases and J dropped 4 bases, with 13 bases sitting between them. This CDR3 spans 15 amino acids. In germline, CDR1 is SGDLS, CDR2 YYNGEE.

This clone was detected only once. The chain couples TRBV7-2 to TRBJ2-1; TRBD1 aligns across 9 bases. CDR1 SGHTA and CDR2 FQGNSA come from the germline V gene. The CDR3 has 15 residues. Trimming took 2 bases from V and 7 from J; bases not matched to a gene: 6. The CDR3 loop is CASSLNRGQRNEQFF. The CDR3 bases are TGTGCCAGCAGCTTAAACAGGGGGCAACGAAATGAGCAGTTCTTC.

The rearrangement links TRBV5-1 to TRBJ1-1, with 8 positions matching TRBD1. The CDR3 length is 16 residues. Germline-derived CDR1 and CDR2 are SGHRS and YFSETQ. The V gene end was trimmed by 3 bases and the J gene end by 7 bases; junction bases not matched to a gene: 14. This CDR3 reads CASSSGAGGFSSEAFF. The DNA of the CDR3 is TGCGCCAGCAGCTCTGGAGCAGGGGGCTTCAGTAGTGAAGCTTTCTTT.

This clone appeared once. The chain has TRBV5-4 and TRBJ2-1; 10 bases line up with TRBD2. Per the germline V gene, CDR1 is SGHNT and CDR2 is YYREEE (reference sequence). V shed 5 bases, J shed 10 bases, and the junction held 18 bases outside the gene matches. The CDR3 runs 17 residues. In DNA form, the CDR3 reads TGTGCCAGCAGTCTCCCCCCCAGCGGGGGGGCCCCTAGGGAGCAGTTCTTC. Amino acids: CASSLPPSGGAPREQFF.

The V gene is TRBV2, the J gene TRBJ1-6; D is unresolved. V gave up 7 bases and J gave up 5 bases, with 6 bases separating them. CDR1 and CDR2 from the germline V gene are SNHLY and FYNNEI. This CDR3 has 12 amino acids. The CDR3 region is CASMADNSPLHF. The CDR3 DNA sequence: TGTGCCAGCATGGCAGATAATTCACCCCTCCACTTT.